A selection of T cell receptor beta chains follows, all from one sample in a study of OX40 agonist ivuxolimab in advanced cancers. Assay used: immunoSEQ multiplex PCR; TCRdb lists only in-frame clones, some missing. This sample has 20,000 to 25,000 clones; roughly 86% occur once, and the top ten carry 15% to 20%. Material: CD4+ or CD8+ T cells sorted from blood, obtained in a trial of the OX40 agonist ivuxolimab. The receptor set was obtained from an adult with an advanced solid tumor such as melanoma, head and neck, liver or kidney cancer. Each CDR3 is given with its conserved first and last residue. The D gene is left open where the match is weak. A row's size may be missing; if present it is once, few, many or a size class.

size	D	V	J	DNA	CDR3
-	-	TRBV5-1	TRBJ2-7	TGCGCCAGCAGCTTGGGGTACGAGCAGTACTTC	CASSLGYEQYF
-	-	TRBV19	TRBJ1-1	TGTGCCAGTAGTATCTCCGCCTACAACACTGAAGCTTTCTTT	CASSISAYNTEAFF
-	-	TRBV7-2	TRBJ1-2	TGTGCCAGCAGCTTAGGGACTTTTAACTATGGCTACACCTTC	CASSLGTFNYGYTF
-	TRBD1	TRBV27	TRBJ2-7	TGTGCCAGCAGTTCGACAGGGGGCTCCTACGAGCAGTACTTC	CASSSTGGSYEQYF
-	-	TRBV4-1	TRBJ1-1	TGCGCCAGCAGCCAGACCGTACAGGGTGGGAACACTGAAGCTTTCTTT	CASSQTVQGGNTEAFF
-	-	TRBV29-1	TRBJ1-2	TGCAGCGTTAGTGGGAGCGACTATGGCTACACCTTC	CSVSGSDYGYTF
-	-	TRBV7-2	TRBJ1-2	TGTGCCAGCAGCCTCGGGGGGGGGCCCGTCTATGGCTACACCTTC	CASSLGGGPVYGYTF
large	-	TRBV6-4	TRBJ2-3	TGTGCCAGCAGTGTGGAGGGGGGGCGCACAGATACGCAGTATTTT	CASSVEGGRTDTQYF
-	-	TRBV4-3	TRBJ1-1	TGCGCCAGCAGCCAAGGAACTGAAGCTTTCTTT	CASSQGTEAFF
-	TRBD1	TRBV5-6	TRBJ2-7	TGTGCCAGCAGCCAGACAGGGACCTACGAGCAGTACTTC	CASSQTGTYEQYF
-	-	TRBV6-4	TRBJ1-2	TGTGCCAGCAGTGACTCTCCGGGGTGGGGCTACACCTTC	CASSDSPGWGYTF
-	-	TRBV9	TRBJ1-2	TGTGCCAGCAGCGTCCAGGGCGGGGAGGCTTTGGGCTACACCTTC	CASSVQGGEALGYTF
-	-	TRBV10-3	TRBJ2-1	TGTGCCATCAGTGAGTCGAGGGGTCATGAGCAGTTCTTC	CAISESRGHEQFF
-	-	TRBV7-6	TRBJ2-5	TGTGCCAGCAGCTTATCTTGGGGGGGCGGAGAGACCCAGTACTTC	CASSLSWGGGETQYF
few	-	TRBV2	TRBJ1-6	TGTGCCAGCAGTTGGGCAGGGAATTCACCCCTCCACTTT	CASSWAGNSPLHF
-	-	TRBV19	TRBJ1-5	TGTGCCAGCGGGGAGGGGGGAGCCCAGCATTTT	CASGEGGAQHF
medium-sized	-	TRBV7-9	TRBJ2-7	TGTGCCAGCAGCTCTCCTTCGACAGCCACCTCCTACGAGCAGTACTTC	CASSSPSTATSYEQYF
once	-	TRBV6-1	TRBJ2-5	TGTGCCAGCAGTGAGCTAGCAGGGGAGACCCAGTACTTC	CASSELAGETQYF
-	TRBD2	TRBV6-5	TRBJ2-7	TGTGCCACCAGCGGGGGGCTGGACTACGAGCAGTACTTC	CATSGGLDYEQYF
once	TRBD1	TRBV10-3	TRBJ1-2	TGTGCCATCAGTGGGACAGGGAGCGTGGACTATGGCTACACCTTC	CAISGTGSVDYGYTF
-	-	TRBV6-1	TRBJ2-7	TGTGCCAGCAGTTATCAGGTCGAGCAGTACTTC	CASSYQVEQYF
-	-	TRBV4-3	TRBJ2-7	TGCGCCAGCAGCCAAGATGTGGGGACCACTCTAGGCTCCTACGAGCAGTACTTC	CASSQDVGTTLGSYEQYF
-	TRBD2	TRBV4-3	TRBJ2-3	TGCGCCAGCAGCCAAGATAGCGGGGGGGCGGGCACAGATACGCAGTATTTT	CASSQDSGGAGTDTQYF
-	TRBD2	TRBV5-1	TRBJ2-3	TGCGCCAGCAGCTTGGGAGGGACTAGCGGGGCAGATACGCAGTATTTT	CASSLGGTSGADTQYF
once	-	TRBV7-6	TRBJ2-1	TGTGCCAGCAGCTTAGGGGAGGTCCCCCAGCAGTTCTTC	CASSLGEVPQQFF
once	TRBD1	TRBV10-3	TRBJ1-1	TGTGCCATCAGGAGAGGGGGACAGGGCCCCCACACTGAAGCTTTCTTT	CAIRRGGQGPHTEAFF
-	-	TRBV5-6	TRBJ2-2	TGTGCCAGCAGCCCGTACACCGGGGAGCTGTTTTTT	CASSPYTGELFF
-	TRBD2	TRBV27	TRBJ2-7	TGTGCCAGCAGCCTTAGCGGGGGCTCCTACGAGCAGTACTTC	CASSLSGGSYEQYF
-	-	TRBV29-1	TRBJ2-7	TGCAGCGTTGTCCGGGATTCCTACGAGCAGTACTTC	CSVVRDSYEQYF
-	TRBD2	TRBV11-2	TRBJ2-5	TGTGCCAGCAGCTTACACCTAGCGGGGGGGCAAGAGACCCAGTACTTC	CASSLHLAGGQETQYF
-	-	TRBV7-3	TRBJ1-2	TGTGCCAGCAGCTTAGTTGGGGCGGTCGAGTATGGCTACACCTTC	CASSLVGAVEYGYTF
-	TRBD1	TRBV6-1	TRBJ2-1	TGTGCCAGCAGTAGACAGGGGGCCGGCAATGAGCAGTTCTTC	CASSRQGAGNEQFF
-	TRBD2	TRBV5-5	TRBJ2-2	TGTGCCAGCAGCTACGGGACTAGCGGGGGGATCCTGTTTTTT	CASSYGTSGGILFF
-	-	TRBV5-6	TRBJ2-3	TGTGCCAGCACTCGAGGGGGAGCCTCCTTGGGGGATACGCAGTATTTT	CASTRGGASLGDTQYF
-	-	TRBV11-2	TRBJ2-3	TGTGCCAGCAGCTTAGATCAGTGGGAAAGTAGCACAGATACGCAGTATTTT	CASSLDQWESSTDTQYF
-	-	TRBV6-9	TRBJ1-1	TGTGCCAGCAAGATGAACACTGAAGCTTTCTTT	CASKMNTEAFF
-	-	TRBV7-8	TRBJ1-2	TGTGCCAGCAGCCCCCTAGGGAGAACGAGCTATGGCTACACCTTC	CASSPLGRTSYGYTF
-	-	TRBV19	TRBJ2-7	TGTGCCAGTAGTACGGGGGCCGGCGAGCAGTACTTC	CASSTGAGEQYF
-	TRBD2	TRBV7-8	TRBJ2-1	TGTGCCAGCAGCAAAGGGGTTTGGGCGGGGGGCGACCTCCATGAGCAGTTCTTC	CASSKGVWAGGDLHEQFF
-	-	TRBV7-2	TRBJ1-2	TGTGCCAGCAGCTTAGGCCCGCAAGGGGGTAATGGCTACACCTTC	CASSLGPQGGNGYTF
-	-	TRBV4-1	TRBJ1-5	TGCGCCAGCAGCCAAGATTCCCACCCGGCGGGACAGCCCCAGCATTTT	CASSQDSHPAGQPQHF
-	-	TRBV6-1	TRBJ1-1	TGTGCCAGCAGTGATTTAACAGGGTACACTGAAGCTTTCTTT	CASSDLTGYTEAFF
-	TRBD1	TRBV4-2	TRBJ2-2	TGTGCCAGCAGCTCGACAGGGTTTGGGACCGGGGAGCTGTTTTTT	CASSSTGFGTGELFF
-	-	TRBV4-1	TRBJ1-5	TGCGCCAGCAGCTACCGGGGAGGGGGCAATCAGCCCCAGCATTTT	CASSYRGGGNQPQHF
-	TRBD1	TRBV7-6	TRBJ2-5	TGTGCCAGCAGCTATGGCGACAGGGTTTACCAAATGGAGACCCAGTACTTC	CASSYGDRVYQMETQYF
-	-	TRBV7-5	TRBJ2-7	TGTGCCAGAAGCTTGGGGTACGGGACACCAACCTCCTACGAGCAGTACTTC	CARSLGYGTPTSYEQYF
-	TRBD2	TRBV4-1	TRBJ2-1	TGCGCCAGCAGCCAACCTAGCGGAAATCACAATGAGCAGTTCTTC	CASSQPSGNHNEQFF
-	-	TRBV5-6	TRBJ2-1	TGTGCCAGCAGCTTGGGGTCCGGGGCCTACAATGAGCAGTTCTTC	CASSLGSGAYNEQFF
-	TRBD1	TRBV11-2	TRBJ1-2	TGTGCCAGCTTACAGGGGCAGGACTATGGCTACACCTTC	CASLQGQDYGYTF
-	-	TRBV28	TRBJ1-1	TGTGCCAGCAGTGCCTCTACAGGGACTGAAGCTTTCTTT	CASSASTGTEAFF
-	TRBD2	TRBV7-3	TRBJ2-1	TGTGCCAGCAGCTTAACTAGCGGGGAGATTTCCTACAATGAGCAGTTCTTC	CASSLTSGEISYNEQFF